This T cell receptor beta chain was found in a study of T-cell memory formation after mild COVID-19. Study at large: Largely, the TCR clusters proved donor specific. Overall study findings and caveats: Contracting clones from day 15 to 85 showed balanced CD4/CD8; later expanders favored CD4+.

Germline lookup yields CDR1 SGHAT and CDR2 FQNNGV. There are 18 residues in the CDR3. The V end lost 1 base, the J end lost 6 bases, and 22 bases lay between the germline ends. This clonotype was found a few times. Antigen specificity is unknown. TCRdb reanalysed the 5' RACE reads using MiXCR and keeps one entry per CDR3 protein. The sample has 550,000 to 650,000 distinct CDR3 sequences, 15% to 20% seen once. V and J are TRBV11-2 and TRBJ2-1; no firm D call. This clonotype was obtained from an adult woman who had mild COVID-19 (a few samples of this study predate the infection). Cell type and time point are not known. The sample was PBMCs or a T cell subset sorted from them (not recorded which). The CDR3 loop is CASSLGISQVLLSNEQFF. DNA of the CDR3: TGTGCCAGCAGCTTAGGGATTAGCCAAGTACTGTTGTCCAATGAGCAGTTCTTC.